This TCR beta chain was retrieved from a study of stem cell transplantation in POMP-related autoinflammatory disease. Germline values: CDR1 MNHEY, CDR2 SVGAGI. This CDR3 region has 13 residues. The ends were cut back, 3 bases at V and 5 bases at J, with 9 bases in the middle. Method: immunoSEQ multiplex PCR; TCRdb's copy keeps in-frame clones and lacks some. Found here are approximately 30,000 clones, 85% to 90% of them singletons; the top ten hold approximately 0.72%. The chain uses TRBV6-5 and TRBJ2-3; D ambiguous. This receptor was taken from a human donor with POMP-related autoinflammation and immune dysregulation (PRAID). Sequenced here: CD4+ T cells from PBMCs, sampled before stem cell transplantation. CDR3 DNA: TGTGCCAGCAGTTATAACATAATAGATACGCAGTATTTT. Residues: CASSYNIIDTQYF.